This passage covers 2 T cell receptor beta chains from one sample sequenced in a study of T-cell reconstitution after alpha-beta-depleted transplantation in children. Using unique molecular identifiers, the investigators prepared the TCRbeta library. TCRdb independently ran MiXCR on the PCR reads; one entry per CDR3 protein. Of some 300,000 distinct CDR3 sequences in the sample, around 10% were seen once. Sequences were derived from PBMCs, sampled before TCRalphabeta/CD19-depleted stem cell transplant. Receptors originate from a boy in the first two years of life with acute myeloid leukemia, due to receive a stem cell transplant.

This clonotype was counted at least ten times. The gene calls are TRBV15 and TRBJ2-7; D is uncertain. Trimming took off 0 bases at V and 7 bases at J, with 10 bases between the two ends. This CDR3 spans 13 amino acids. Germline-derived CDR1 and CDR2 are LNHNV and YYDKDF (reference sequence). CDR3 protein: CATSRDFRREQYF. The CDR3 bases are TGTGCCACCAGCAGAGATTTTAGAAGGGAGCAGTACTTC.

This clonotype appeared many times. The rearrangement joins TRBV19 to TRBJ2-5; D gene unclear. V was trimmed by 5 bases and J by 4 bases, leaving 11 bases between them. This CDR3 spans 13 amino acids. Per germline, CDR1 LNHDA and CDR2 SQIVND (reference sequence). The CDR3 spells CASSSKAGETQYF. As DNA, the CDR3 is TGTGCCAGTAGTTCCAAGGCCGGAGAGACCCAGTACTTC.